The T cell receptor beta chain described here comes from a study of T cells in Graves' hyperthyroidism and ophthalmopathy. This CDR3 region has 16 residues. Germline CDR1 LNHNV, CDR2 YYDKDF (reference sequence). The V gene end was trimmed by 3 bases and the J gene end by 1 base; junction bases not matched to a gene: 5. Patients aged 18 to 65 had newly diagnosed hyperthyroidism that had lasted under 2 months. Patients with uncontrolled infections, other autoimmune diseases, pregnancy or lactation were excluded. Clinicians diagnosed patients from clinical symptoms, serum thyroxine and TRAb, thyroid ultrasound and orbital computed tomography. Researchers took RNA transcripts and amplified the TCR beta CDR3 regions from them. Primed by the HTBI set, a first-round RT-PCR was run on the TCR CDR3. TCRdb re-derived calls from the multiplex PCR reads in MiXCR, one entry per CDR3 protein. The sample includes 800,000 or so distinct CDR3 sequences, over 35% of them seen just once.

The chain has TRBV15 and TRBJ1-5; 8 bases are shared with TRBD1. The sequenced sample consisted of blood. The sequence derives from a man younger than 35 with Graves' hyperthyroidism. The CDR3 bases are TGTGCCACCAGCAGTCTCAGGGGGCCGAGCAATCAGCCCCAGCATTTT. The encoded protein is CATSSLRGPSNQPQHF.